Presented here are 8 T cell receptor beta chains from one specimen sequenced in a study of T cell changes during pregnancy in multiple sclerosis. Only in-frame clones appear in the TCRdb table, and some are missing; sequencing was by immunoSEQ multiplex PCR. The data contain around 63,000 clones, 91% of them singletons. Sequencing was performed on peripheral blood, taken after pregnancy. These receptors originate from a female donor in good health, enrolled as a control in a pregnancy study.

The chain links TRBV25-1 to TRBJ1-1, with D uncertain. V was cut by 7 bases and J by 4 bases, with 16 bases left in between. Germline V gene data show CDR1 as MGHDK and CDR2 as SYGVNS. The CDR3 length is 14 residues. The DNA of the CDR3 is TGTGCCAGCACCCCAAGCCGGGGTGGCACTGAAGCTTTCTTT. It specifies CASTPSRGGTEAFF.

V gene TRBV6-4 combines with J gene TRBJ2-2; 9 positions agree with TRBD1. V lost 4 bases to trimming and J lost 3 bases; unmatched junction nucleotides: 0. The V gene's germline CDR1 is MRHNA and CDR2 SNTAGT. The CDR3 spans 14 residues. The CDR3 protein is CASSGQGDTGELFF. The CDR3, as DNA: TGTGCCAGCAGTGGACAGGGGGACACCGGGGAGCTGTTTTTT.

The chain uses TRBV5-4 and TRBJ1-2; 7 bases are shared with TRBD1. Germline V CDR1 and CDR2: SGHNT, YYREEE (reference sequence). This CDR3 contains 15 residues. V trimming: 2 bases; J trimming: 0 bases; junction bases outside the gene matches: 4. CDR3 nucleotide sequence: TGTGCCAGCAGCTTCCCCGGGACAGCTAACTATGGCTACACCTTC. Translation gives CASSFPGTANYGYTF.

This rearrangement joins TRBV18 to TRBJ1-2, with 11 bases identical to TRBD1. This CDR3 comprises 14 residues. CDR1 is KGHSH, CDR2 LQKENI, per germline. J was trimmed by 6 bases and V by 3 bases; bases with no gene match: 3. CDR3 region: CASSPSDRGHGYTF. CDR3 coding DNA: TGTGCCAGCTCACCGTCGGACAGGGGGCATGGCTACACCTTC.

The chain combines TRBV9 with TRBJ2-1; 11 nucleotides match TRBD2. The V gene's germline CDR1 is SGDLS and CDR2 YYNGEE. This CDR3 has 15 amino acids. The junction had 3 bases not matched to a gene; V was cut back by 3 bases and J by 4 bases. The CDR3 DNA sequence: TGTGCCAGCAGCGGGGGACTAGCGGAATACAATGAGCAGTTCTTC. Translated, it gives CASSGGLAEYNEQFF.

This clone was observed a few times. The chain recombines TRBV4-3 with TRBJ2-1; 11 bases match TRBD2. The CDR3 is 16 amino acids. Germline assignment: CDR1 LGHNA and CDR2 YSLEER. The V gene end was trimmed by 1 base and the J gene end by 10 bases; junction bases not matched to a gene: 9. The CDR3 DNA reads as TGCGCCAGCAGCCAAGGTTTGGTAGCGGGGGGGGACGAGCAGTTCTTC. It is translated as CASSQGLVAGGDEQFF.

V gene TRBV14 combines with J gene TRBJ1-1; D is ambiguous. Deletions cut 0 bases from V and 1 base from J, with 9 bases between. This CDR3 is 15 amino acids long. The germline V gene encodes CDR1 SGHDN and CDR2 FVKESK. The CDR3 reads CASSQEGSPNTEAFF. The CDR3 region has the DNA TGTGCCAGCAGCCAAGAGGGCAGCCCGAACACTGAAGCTTTCTTT.

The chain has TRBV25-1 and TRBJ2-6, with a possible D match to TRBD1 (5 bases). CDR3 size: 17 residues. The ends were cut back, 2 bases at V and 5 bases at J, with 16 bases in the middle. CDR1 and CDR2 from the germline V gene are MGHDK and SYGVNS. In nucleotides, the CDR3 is TGTGCCAGCAGTGAAGCCGCTGGACAAAGTCGGGCCAACGTCCTGACTTTC. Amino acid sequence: CASSEAAGQSRANVLTF.